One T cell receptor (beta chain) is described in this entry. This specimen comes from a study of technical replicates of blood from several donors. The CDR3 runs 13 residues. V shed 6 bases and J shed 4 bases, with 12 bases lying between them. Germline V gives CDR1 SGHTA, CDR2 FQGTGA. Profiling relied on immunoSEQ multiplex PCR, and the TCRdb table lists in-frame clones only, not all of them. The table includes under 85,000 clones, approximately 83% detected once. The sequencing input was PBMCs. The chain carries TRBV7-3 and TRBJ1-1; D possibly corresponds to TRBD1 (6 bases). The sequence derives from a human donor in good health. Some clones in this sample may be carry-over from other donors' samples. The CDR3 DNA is TGTGCCAGCAGTCCCCAGGGGAGCACTGAAGCTTTCTTT. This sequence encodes CASSPQGSTEAFF.